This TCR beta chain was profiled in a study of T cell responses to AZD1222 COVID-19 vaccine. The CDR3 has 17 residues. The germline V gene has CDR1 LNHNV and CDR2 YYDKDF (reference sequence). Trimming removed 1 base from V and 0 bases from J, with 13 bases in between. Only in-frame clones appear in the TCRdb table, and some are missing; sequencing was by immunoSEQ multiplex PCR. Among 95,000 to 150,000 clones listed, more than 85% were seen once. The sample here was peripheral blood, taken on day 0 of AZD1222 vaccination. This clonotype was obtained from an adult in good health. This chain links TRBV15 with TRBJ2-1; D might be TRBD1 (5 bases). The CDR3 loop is CATSRGLDSLSYNEQFF. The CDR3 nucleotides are TGTGCCACCAGCAGAGGACTCGACAGTCTCTCCTACAATGAGCAGTTCTTC.